One and the same sample provided the 12 T cell receptor beta chains below, sequenced in a study of cytomegalovirus exposure and HLA in healthy donors. The study ran its PCR with 60 Vbeta and 13 Jbeta primers. Clones were sequenced by immunoSEQ multiplex PCR, and TCRdb holds only the in-frame ones, with some missing. The sample carries 150,000 or so clones, around 67% recorded once. The source material was PBMCs. The receptors here all came from a man aged 18 to 30 in good health and CMV-seropositive.

The J gene is TRBJ1-4, the V gene TRBV5-5, with D unclear. Trimming shortened V by 3 bases and J by 7 bases, and 13 bases separated the two germline ends. Per germline, CDR1 SGHKS and CDR2 YYEKEE (reference sequence). There are 14 residues in the CDR3. In DNA, the CDR3 is TGTGCCAGCAGCTCCTACGTGGGCGCTGAAAAACTGTTTTTT. Translated: CASSSYVGAEKLFF. The whole variable domain, filled in from reference TRBV5-5 and TRBJ1-4, reads DAGVTQSPTHLIKTRGQQVTLRCSPISGHKSVSWYQQVLGQGPQFIFQYYEKEERGRGNFPDRFSARQFPNYSSELNVNALLLGDSALYLCASSSYVGAEKLFFGSGTQLSVL.

The chain couples TRBV6-5 to TRBJ2-2, with a possible D match to TRBD2 (5 bases). This CDR3 region has 14 residues. The V end was cut by 0 bases, the J end by 7 bases, with 9 bases between. Germline-derived CDR1 and CDR2 are MNHEY and SVGAGI. This CDR3 reads CASSYSEGIGELFF. For the CDR3, the DNA is TGTGCCAGCAGTTACTCTGAGGGAATCGGGGAGCTGTTTTTT.

The chain uses TRBV28 and TRBJ2-1; 9 bases fit TRBD1. The CDR3 runs to 17 residues. CDR1 is MDHEN, CDR2 SYDVKM, per germline. V dropped 3 bases and J dropped 7; count of bases not matched to a gene: 13. CDR3 sequence: CASSFRPGQGLRNEQFF. For the CDR3, the DNA is TGTGCCAGCAGTTTTAGACCGGGACAGGGTTTGAGGAATGAGCAGTTCTTC.

This rearrangement joins TRBV28 to TRBJ2-7, with D unclear. The CDR3 loop spans 14 amino acids. Germline V gives CDR1 MDHEN, CDR2 SYDVKM. Deletions cut 5 bases from V and 4 bases from J, with 15 bases between. The CDR3 region is CASSPPTQQYEQYF. CDR3 DNA: TGTGCCAGCAGTCCCCCCACCCAACAATACGAGCAGTACTTC.

The chain uses TRBV5-1 and TRBJ2-7; TRBD1 matches 8 bases. The V segment lost 4 bases and the J segment 2 bases; nucleotides outside the gene matches: 8. This CDR3 comprises 15 residues. Germline CDR1 SGHRS, CDR2 YFSETQ. For the CDR3, the DNA is TGCGCCAGCAGCATCTCCAGGGGGCGAACCTACGAGCAGTACTTC. Its translation is CASSISRGRTYEQYF.

This chain links TRBV18 with TRBJ2-2; tentatively, D is TRBD1 (6 bases). This CDR3 has 16 residues. The V gene's germline CDR1 is KGHSH and CDR2 LQKENI. The germline V and J ends were trimmed by 2 bases and 6 bases, with 16 bases remaining between them. The CDR3 coding sequence is TGTGCCAGCTCACCAGAGGGAGCGGCAGGGGCCGGGGAGCTGTTTTTT. Amino acid sequence: CASSPEGAAGAGELFF.

The chain recombines TRBV5-6 with TRBJ1-2; perhaps TRBD1 as D (6 bases). The CDR3 contains 14 residues. V lost 0 bases and J 6 bases, leaving 12 bases between the germline ends. Germline assignment: CDR1 SGHDT and CDR2 YYEEEE. CDR3 nucleotide sequence: TGTGCCAGCAGCTTGGATCCCAGGGGAAATGGCTACACCTTC. It translates to CASSLDPRGNGYTF. Complete variable domain (other parts from reference TRBV5-6 and TRBJ1-2): DAGVTQSPTHLIKTRGQQVTLRCSPKSGHDTVSWYQQALGQGPQFIFQYYEEEERQRGNFPDRFSGHQFPNYSSELNVNALLLGDSALYLCASSLDPRGNGYTFGSGTRLTVV.

The genes are TRBV10-1 and TRBJ2-7; 11 nucleotides align to TRBD2. Germline V CDR1 and CDR2: WNHNN, SYGVQD (reference sequence). V lost 6 bases and J lost 3; bases outside the gene matches: 10. The length of the CDR3 is 16 residues. The DNA for the CDR3 is TGCGCCAGCAGATTTTTAGCGGGAGGGCCGATCTACGAGCAGTACTTC. Translation: CASRFLAGGPIYEQYF.

The V call is TRBV18, the J call TRBJ1-1; D may be TRBD1 (5 bases). V gave up 6 bases and J gave up 4 bases, with 12 bases separating them. CDR1 and CDR2 from the germline V gene are KGHSH and LQKENI. The CDR3 loop spans 13 amino acids. The DNA for the CDR3 is TGTGCCAGCTCTCCGTCCGGGGGCACTGAAGCTTTCTTT. Protein: CASSPSGGTEAFF. Looking up the rest from reference TRBV18 and TRBJ1-1 gives the full variable domain: NAGVMQNPRHLVRRRGQEARLRCSPMKGHSHVYWYRQLPEEGLKFMVYLQKENIIDESGMPKERFSAEFPKEGPSILRIQQVVRGDSAAYFCASSPSGGTEAFFGQGTRLTVV.

This rearrangement joins TRBV7-2 to TRBJ1-6; 7 bases are shared with TRBD1. Unmatched junction bases numbered 6, after V lost 5 bases and J lost 8 bases. Germline CDR1 SGHTA, CDR2 FQGNSA. CDR3 length: 14 residues. The CDR3 sequence is CASSRGRNDSPLHF. The CDR3 DNA is TGTGCCAGCAGCAGGGGGCGCAACGATTCACCCCTCCACTTT.

With regard to this clone: Other DNA sequences in this sample translate to the same CDR3. V usage is TRBV7-2 and J usage is TRBJ1-5, with D unresolved. V was cut by 1 base and J by 4 bases, with 5 bases left in between. The CDR3 is 13 amino acids. Germline loops: CDR1 SGHTA, CDR2 FQGNSA. Here the CDR3 reads CASSLGVNQPQHF. In DNA form, the CDR3 reads TGTGCCAGCAGCTTAGGAGTTAATCAGCCCCAGCATTTT.

V is TRBV10-3 and J is TRBJ1-1, with a tentative D call TRBD1 (6 bases). Per germline, CDR1 ENHRY and CDR2 SYGVKD. V lost 1 base to trimming and J lost 6 bases, with 12 bases between them. The CDR3 length is 14 residues. The CDR3 DNA follows: TGTGCCATCAGTGAGTTCGGGCAGGGGTCTGAAGCTTTCTTT. Amino acid sequence: CAISEFGQGSEAFF.